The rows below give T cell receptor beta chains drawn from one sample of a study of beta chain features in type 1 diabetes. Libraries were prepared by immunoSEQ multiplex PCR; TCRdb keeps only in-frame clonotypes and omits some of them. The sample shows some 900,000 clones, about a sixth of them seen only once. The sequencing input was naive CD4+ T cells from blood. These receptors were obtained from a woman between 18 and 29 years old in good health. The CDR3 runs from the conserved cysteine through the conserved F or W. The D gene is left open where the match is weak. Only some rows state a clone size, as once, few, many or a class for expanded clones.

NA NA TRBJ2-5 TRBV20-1 TGCAGCGCCCTTTTCGAGACCCAGTACTTC CSALFETQYF
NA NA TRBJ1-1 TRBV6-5 TGTGCCAGCGCGGGCCGAGTGAACACTGAAGCTTTCTTT CASAGRVNTEAFF
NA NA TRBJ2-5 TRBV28 TGTGCCACCCACCGGGAGACCCAGTACTTC CATHRETQYF
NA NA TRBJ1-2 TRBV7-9 TGTGCCAGCACCACGGACAGCTTAGCTAACTATGGCTACACCTTC CASTTDSLANYGYTF
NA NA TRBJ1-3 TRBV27 TGTGCCAGCAACCCTTCTTGGGGAAACACCATATATTTT CASNPSWGNTIYF
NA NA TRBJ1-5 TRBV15 TGTGCCACCGGGGGCGGCAATCAGCCCCAGCATTTT CATGGGNQPQHF
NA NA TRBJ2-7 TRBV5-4 TGTGCCAGCAGCTTGGGGACAGCACTCTCCGGTCTGGCACACTTC CASSLGTALSGLAHF
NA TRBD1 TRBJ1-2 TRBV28 TGTGCCAGCAGTTTTTGGGGCGCGGGACAGAATGGCTACACCTTC CASSFWGAGQNGYTF
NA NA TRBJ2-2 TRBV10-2 TGCGCCGGCAGGCCTAGCAGCACCGGGGAGCTGTTTTTT CAGRPSSTGELFF
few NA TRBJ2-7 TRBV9 TGTGCCAGCAGCGTAGACATAGACAGCTCCTACGAGCAGTACTTC CASSVDIDSSYEQYF
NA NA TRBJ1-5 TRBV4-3 TGCGCCAGCAGTACTCAGGGCGGAAATCAGCCCCAGCATTTT CASSTQGGNQPQHF
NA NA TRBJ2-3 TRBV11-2 TGTGCCAGCAGCTTAACCAATCCCGGGGGTACGCAGTATTTT CASSLTNPGGTQYF
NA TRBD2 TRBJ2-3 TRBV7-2 TGTGCCAGCAGCTTAAGGCGGGGGACCTACACAGATACGCAGTATTTT CASSLRRGTYTDTQYF
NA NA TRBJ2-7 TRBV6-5 TGTGCCAGCAAACAATTGGGCTACGAGCAGTACTTC CASKQLGYEQYF
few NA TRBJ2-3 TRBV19 TGTGCCAGTAGTGCGGTTGTGCGTGGGTTAGGCACAGATACGCAGTATTTT CASSAVVRGLGTDTQYF
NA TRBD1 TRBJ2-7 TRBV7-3 TGTGCCAGCAGCCTCCTTAGGGACAGCGTTTACGAGCAGTACTTC CASSLLRDSVYEQYF
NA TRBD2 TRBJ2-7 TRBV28 TGTGCCAGCAGTGCCGGGACTAGCGGACCCTACGAGCAGTACTTC CASSAGTSGPYEQYF
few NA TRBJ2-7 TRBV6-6 TGTGCCAGCAGTTACAGCCCTAGACCCCCCCACGAGCAGTACTTC CASSYSPRPPHEQYF
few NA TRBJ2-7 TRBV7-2 TGTGCCAGCAGCTTAACTAGTTTCTACGAGCAGTACTTC CASSLTSFYEQYF
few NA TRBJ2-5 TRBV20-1 TGCAGTGCTAGCTTTGCGGGACCCCCAAACTTC CSASFAGPPNF
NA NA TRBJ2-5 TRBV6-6 TGTGCCAGCAGTTACCGGGGAGAAGAGACCCAGTACTTC CASSYRGEETQYF
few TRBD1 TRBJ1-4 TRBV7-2 TGTGCCAGCAGCTTAAGGGCAGGGGGGGTTGAAAAACTGTTTTTT CASSLRAGGVEKLFF
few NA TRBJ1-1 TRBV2 TGTGCCAGCAGTCCGGCAAGAAAGAACACTGAAGCTTTCTTT CASSPARKNTEAFF
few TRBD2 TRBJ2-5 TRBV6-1 TGTGCCAGCAGTGAAAGGGGAGGGGTAGAGACCCAGTACTTC CASSERGGVETQYF
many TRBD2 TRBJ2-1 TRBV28 TGTGCCAGCAGTGGACTAGCGGGAGGCTTCTTC CASSGLAGGFF
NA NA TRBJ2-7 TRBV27 TGTGCCAGCAGTTTTTCTCTAGTGGGTTCCTACGAGCAGTACTTC CASSFSLVGSYEQYF
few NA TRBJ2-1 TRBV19 TGTGCCAGTAGTAGGCCCCCGGGACTTGAGCAGTTCTTC CASSRPPGLEQFF
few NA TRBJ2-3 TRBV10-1 TGCGCCAGCAGTGGAAGCACAGATACGCAGTATTTT CASSGSTDTQYF
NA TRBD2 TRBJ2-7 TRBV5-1 TGCGCCAGCAGCTTCGGGACTAGCGGTTACGAGCAGTACTTC CASSFGTSGYEQYF
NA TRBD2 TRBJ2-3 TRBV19 TGTGCCAGTAGTACCGGCGGGAGGGCCACCATAGATACGCAGTATTTT CASSTGGRATIDTQYF
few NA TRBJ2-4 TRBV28 TGTGCCAGCAGTTTCTCGGGGCCCCAAAACATTCAGTACTTC CASSFSGPQNIQYF
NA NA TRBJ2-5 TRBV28 TGTGCCAGCAGTCCCTCTTCCCAAGAGACCCAGTACTTC CASSPSSQETQYF
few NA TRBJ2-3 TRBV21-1 TGTGCCAGCAGCAAAGGGGACAGGGGTGGGTTAGATACGCAGTATTTT CASSKGDRGGLDTQYF
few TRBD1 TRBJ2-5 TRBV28 TGTGCCAGCACTCGCGGGACAGGAGAGACCCAGTACTTC CASTRGTGETQYF
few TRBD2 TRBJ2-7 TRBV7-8 TGTGCCAGCAGCCCACGGGGACTAGCGGACTCCTACGAGCAGTACTTC CASSPRGLADSYEQYF
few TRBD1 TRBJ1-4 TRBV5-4 TGTGCCAGCAGCCGACAGGGAGGGACTGAAAAACTGTTTTTT CASSRQGGTEKLFF
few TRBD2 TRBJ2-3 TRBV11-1 TGTGCCAGCAGCAAGACTAGCGGGACCACCGATACGCAGTATTTT CASSKTSGTTDTQYF
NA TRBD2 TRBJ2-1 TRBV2 TGTGCCAGCAATACAGGGACTAGCGGATACAATGAGCAGTTCTTC CASNTGTSGYNEQFF
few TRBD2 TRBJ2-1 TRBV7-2 TGTGCCAGCAGCTCGCAACTAGCGGGAGGAGGGGAGCAGTTCTTC CASSSQLAGGGEQFF
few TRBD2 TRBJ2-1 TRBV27 TGTGCCAGCAGTCTCGTCGGACTAGCGTTCCATGAGCAGTTCTTC CASSLVGLAFHEQFF
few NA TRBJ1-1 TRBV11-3 TGTGCCAGCAGCTTATTACCGGGAATCGGAGCTTTCTTT CASSLLPGIGAFF
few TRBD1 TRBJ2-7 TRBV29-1 TGCAGCGTAATCATGGGACAGGGCTCCTACGAGCAGTACTTC CSVIMGQGSYEQYF
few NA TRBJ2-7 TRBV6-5 TGTGCCAGCTCCCAACGGGGGTACGAGCAGTACTTC CASSQRGYEQYF
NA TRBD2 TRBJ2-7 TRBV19 TGTGCCAGTAGTAAGGGGACCGGGACTAGTCTCTACGAGCAGTACTTC CASSKGTGTSLYEQYF
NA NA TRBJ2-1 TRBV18 TGTGCCAGCTCACAGACTACCCACAATGAGCAGTTCTTC CASSQTTHNEQFF
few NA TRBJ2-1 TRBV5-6 TGTGCCAGCAGCTTGGATGTGATCGGGGCCCGGCAGTTCTTC CASSLDVIGARQFF
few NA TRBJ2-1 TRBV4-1 TGCGCCAGCAGCCACCCTCTGAGAGGCAGGGTAAATGAGCAGTTCTTC CASSHPLRGRVNEQFF
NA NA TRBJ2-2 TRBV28 TGTGCCAGCAGTTTAGGTGGGAGCCGGGGCGGGGAGCTGTTTTTT CASSLGGSRGGELFF
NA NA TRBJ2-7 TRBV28 TGTGCCACTCGGAGTTACGAGCAGTACTTC CATRSYEQYF
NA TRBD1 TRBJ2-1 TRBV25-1 TGTGCCACGGCCTCCGGGACAGGGAGTGACAAGTTCTTC CATASGTGSDKFF
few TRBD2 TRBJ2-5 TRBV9 TGTGCCAGCAGCCCCCGGGTGGAGCGGGAGGGGGTGCAGTACTTC CASSPRVEREGVQYF
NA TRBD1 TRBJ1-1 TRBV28 TGTGCCAGCAGTTTTAGGGGGCGCCCAGCTTTCTTT CASSFRGRPAFF
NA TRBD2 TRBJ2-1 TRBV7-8 TGTGCCAGCAGCTCGGCCAGGACTAGCGGGGAGGATGAGCAGTTCTTC CASSSARTSGEDEQFF
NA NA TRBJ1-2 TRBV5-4 TGTGCCAGCAGCAGAGCAAAAAAACAGGGTGGCTACACCTTC CASSRAKKQGGYTF
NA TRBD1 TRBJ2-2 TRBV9 TGTGCCAGCAGCGCCGAAACAGGGGCGTGGAACACCGGGGAGCTGTTTTTT CASSAETGAWNTGELFF
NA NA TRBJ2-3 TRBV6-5 TGTGCCAGCAGGGGTCGGGGAGACACAGATACGCAGTATTTT CASRGRGDTDTQYF
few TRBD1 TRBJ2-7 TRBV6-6 TGTGCCAGCAGTCTCGGACAGGGGAACTACGAGCAGTACTTC CASSLGQGNYEQYF
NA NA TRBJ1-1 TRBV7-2 TGTGCCAGCAGCTTAGCGGGGCCGGGTAGCACTGAAGCTTTCTTT CASSLAGPGSTEAFF